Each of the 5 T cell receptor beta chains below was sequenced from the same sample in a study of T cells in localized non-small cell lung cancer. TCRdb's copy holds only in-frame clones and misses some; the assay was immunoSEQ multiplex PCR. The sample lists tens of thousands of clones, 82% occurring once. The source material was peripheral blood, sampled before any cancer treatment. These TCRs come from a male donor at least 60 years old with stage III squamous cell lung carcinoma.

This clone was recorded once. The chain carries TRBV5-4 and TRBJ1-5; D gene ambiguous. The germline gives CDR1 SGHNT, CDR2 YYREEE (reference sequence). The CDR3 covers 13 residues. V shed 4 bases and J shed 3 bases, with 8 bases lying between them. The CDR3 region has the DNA TGTGCCAGCAGCATGGGGTACAATCAGCCCCAGCATTTT. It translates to CASSMGYNQPQHF.

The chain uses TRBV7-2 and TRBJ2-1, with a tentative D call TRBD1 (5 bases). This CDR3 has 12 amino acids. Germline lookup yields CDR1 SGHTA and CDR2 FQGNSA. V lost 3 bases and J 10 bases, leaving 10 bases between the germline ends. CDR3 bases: TGTGCCAGCAGCTTTCAACAGGTCGAGCAGTTCTTC. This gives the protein CASSFQQVEQFF. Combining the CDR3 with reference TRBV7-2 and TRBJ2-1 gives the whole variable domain GAGVSQSPSNKVTEKGKDVELRCDPISGHTALYWYRQSLGQGLEFLIYFQGNSAPDKSGLPSDRFSAERTGGSVSTLTIQRTQQEDSAVYLCASSFQQVEQFFGPGTRLTVL.

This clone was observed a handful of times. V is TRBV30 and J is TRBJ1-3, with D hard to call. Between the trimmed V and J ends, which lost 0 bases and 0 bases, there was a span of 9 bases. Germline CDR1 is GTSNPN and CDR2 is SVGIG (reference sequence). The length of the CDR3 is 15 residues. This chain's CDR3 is CAWSVTVSSGNTIYF. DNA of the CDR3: TGTGCCTGGAGTGTGACGGTGAGCTCTGGAAACACCATATATTTT.

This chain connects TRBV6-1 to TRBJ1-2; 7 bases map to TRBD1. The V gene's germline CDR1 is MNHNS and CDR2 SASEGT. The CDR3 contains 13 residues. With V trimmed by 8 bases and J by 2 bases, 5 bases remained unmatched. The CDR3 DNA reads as TGTGCCAGCGGAGACAGGGCAAACTATGGCTACACCTTC. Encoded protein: CASGDRANYGYTF.

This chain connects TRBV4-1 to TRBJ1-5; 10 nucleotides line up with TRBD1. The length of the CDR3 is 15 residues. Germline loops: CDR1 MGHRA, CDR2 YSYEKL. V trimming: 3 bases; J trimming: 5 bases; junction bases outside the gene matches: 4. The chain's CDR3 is CASSQFGTGDQPQHF. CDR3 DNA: TGCGCCAGCAGCCAGTTTGGGACAGGGGATCAGCCCCAGCATTTT.